The entry below describes one T cell receptor beta chain. The sample belongs to a study of blood T cell repertoires in COVID-19. Study-wide background: Spain, Italy and the United States supplied samples that represented acute and convalescent COVID-19. Sources were T cells, B-cell-depleted T cells, or PBMCs; the material itself was cDNA or gDNA.

Authors' processing steps: Amplification of reference gene primers was used by the study to estimate nucleated cell counts. Assay: immunoSEQ multiplex PCR; the TCRdb copy retains only in-frame clones and omits some. From that table come the V and J calls and clone size; the DNA was used to work out D and trimming. The data show about 220,000 clones, 80% to 85% seen once. V was shortened by 1 base and J by 0 bases, with 9 bases between the two germline ends. Germline V gives CDR1 LGHNA, CDR2 YNFKEQ. The CDR3 loop spans 15 amino acids. This TCR was recovered from a man between 25 and 39 years old with active or convalescent COVID-19. V usage is TRBV4-2 and J usage is TRBJ2-5; D remains unclear. Sequencing input: peripheral blood. CDR3 in DNA: TGTGCCAGCAGCCAAGGCGCCTCGTACCAAGAGACCCAGTACTTC. Protein product: CASSQGASYQETQYF.